The T cell receptor beta chain under discussion was sequenced for a study of graft-versus-host responses after intestinal transplantation. Study at large: Every one of the recipients received anti-thymocyte globulin induction and afterwards took tacrolimus and steroids for around 3 years.

The V and J ends lost 4 bases and 4 bases respectively, with 17 bases between them. CDR1 SGHRS and CDR2 YFSETQ come from the germline V gene. This CDR3 is built from 15 residues. This clone was detected only once. The antigen remains unidentified. Clones were read by immunoSEQ multiplex PCR, and TCRdb kept only the in-frame ones, dropping some. The sample holds 90,000 to 150,000 clones, over 85% seen once. Study-level results: GvH clones detected in recipient marrow included some appearing first in ileum or blood. The highest levels of circulating GvH clones went along with early declines in HvG clones after transplant.

Specimen: unstimulated CD4+ T cells sorted from spleen or lymph node cells, collected before intestinal transplant. The chain recombines TRBV5-1 with TRBJ1-1, with TRBD1 as a possible D gene (5 bases). The origin of this receptor is a human donor who received an intestinal transplant. In nucleotides, the CDR3 is TGCGCCAGCAGCCCCCTCGGGGCCAGGAGCACTGAAGCTTTCTTT. Translation gives CASSPLGARSTEAFF. The variable domain in full, completed from reference TRBV5-1 and TRBJ1-1, reads KAGVTQTPRYLIKTRGQQVTLSCSPISGHRSVSWYQQTPGQGLQFLFEYFSETQRNKGNFPGRFSGRQFSNSRSEMNVSTLELGDSALYLCASSPLGARSTEAFFGQGTRLTVV.